This T cell receptor beta chain came from a study of cytomegalovirus exposure and HLA in healthy donors. This CDR3 is 14 amino acids long. The ends were cut back, 8 bases at V and 1 base at J, with 14 bases in the middle. Germline V lookup: CDR1 MNHNS, CDR2 SASEGT. Findings and caveats of the study: It was assumed in the presence/absence analyses that sequencing depth was roughly uniform across donors. It was only CMV serostatus that was available as immune exposure information.

Comment on this clone: What it binds is not known.

Primers: 60 Vbeta forward and 13 Jbeta reverse. The protocol was immunoSEQ multiplex PCR, while the TCRdb copy is restricted to in-frame clones and leaves out a portion. The table counts some 75,000 clones; 4% to 5.5% lies in the top ten. The chain carries TRBV6-1 and TRBJ1-1; D possibly corresponds to TRBD1 (6 bases). The TCR sequence derives from a man aged 35 to 55 in good health and CMV-seronegative. Sequencing used PBMCs. The CDR3 DNA is TGTGCCAGCCAACCGGGACAAAGGAACACTGAAGCTTTCTTT. Amino acid sequence: CASQPGQRNTEAFF.